The sequence of this T cell receptor beta chain was determined in a study of response to subunit inactivated influenza vaccine. In regard to this clonotype: Its specificity is unknown.

The study's findings and limits: Authors suggested each seasonal influenza vaccination recruits few new T cells.

MiXCR was run by TCRdb on the RT-PCR reads, yielding one entry per CDR3 protein. Seen here are some 850,000 distinct CDR3 sequences, 15% to 20% observed once, and the top ten hold 11%. The sequence derives from a man aged 50-59 years who received an inactivated influenza vaccine. Sequences were derived from PBMCs from blood, sampled 5 days after vaccination.

The CDR3 coding sequence is TGCAGCGCCATCGCTGGGACAGGGAACACCGGGGAGCTGTTTTTT. Translating it yields CSAIAGTGNTGELFF. The rearrangement joins TRBV29-1 to TRBJ2-2, with 8 bases lining up with TRBD1. In germline, CDR1 is SQVTM, CDR2 ANQGSEA. The CDR3 is 15 amino acids. V was pared by 7 bases and J by 1 base, with 8 bases of the junction left unmatched.